The 25 T cell receptor beta chains reported below all come from one sample, sequenced in a study of blood T cell repertoires in COVID-19. Data came from immunoSEQ multiplex PCR; TCRdb stores just in-frame clones and leaves some out. The sample shows around 100,000 clones, 90% of them seen only once. The sample was peripheral blood. The receptors were sampled from a man between 45 and 60 years old with acute or convalescent COVID-19.

The gene calls are TRBV3-1 (or the pseudogene TRBV3-2) and TRBJ2-1; D unclear. The germline V gene has CDR1 LGHDT and CDR2 YNNKEL (reference sequence). Trimming shortened V by 0 bases and J by 0 bases, and 9 bases separated the two germline ends. The CDR3 loop spans 16 amino acids. In DNA form, the CDR3 reads TGTGCCAGCAGCCAAGATCGAGCGAACTCCTACAATGAGCAGTTCTTC. It yields the protein CASSQDRANSYNEQFF.

This rearrangement joins TRBV6-5 to TRBJ1-2; weak D call: TRBD1 (5 bases). Germline V lookup: CDR1 MNHEY, CDR2 SVGAGI. The CDR3 has 13 amino acids. Trimming took off 2 bases at V and 3 bases at J, with 7 bases between the two ends. In DNA form, the CDR3 reads TGTGCCAGCAGTTACGGGGCAGACTATGGCTACACCTTC. It codes for CASSYGADYGYTF.

J is TRBJ1-1 and V is TRBV11-3, with D hard to call. V shed 5 bases and J shed 1 base, with 11 bases lying between them. The CDR3 extends over 14 amino acids. Germline CDR1 reads SGHNT; CDR2 reads YENEEA. CDR3 DNA sequence: TGTGCCAGCAGCCCCCGGCGGGGGAACACTGAAGCTTTCTTT. It encodes CASSPRRGNTEAFF.

This chain connects TRBV27 to TRBJ2-1, with 9 nucleotides matching TRBD1. The CDR3 runs to 15 residues. V shed 5 bases and J 7 bases; nucleotides not matched to a gene: 9. CDR1 and CDR2 (germline): MNHEY, SMNVEV (reference sequence). CDR3 amino acids: CASSRPGTGRNEQFF. CDR3 nucleotide sequence: TGTGCCAGCAGTCGGCCAGGGACAGGGAGGAATGAGCAGTTCTTC.

The genes are TRBV5-6 and TRBJ1-1, with a possible D match to TRBD1 (6 bases). Germline CDR1 SGHDT, CDR2 YYEEEE. CDR3 length: 12 amino acids. V was pared by 5 bases and J by 3 bases, with 8 bases between. CDR3: CASSWTDTEAFF. The DNA of the CDR3 is TGTGCCAGCAGTTGGACAGACACTGAAGCTTTCTTT.

This clone has a single count. This chain joins TRBV18 and TRBJ1-6, with D possibly being TRBD1 (6 bases). The CDR3 has 15 amino acids. Germline CDR1 KGHSH, CDR2 LQKENI. Trimming removed 3 bases from V and 5 bases from J, with 11 bases in between. Here the CDR3 DNA reads TGTGCCAGCTCACCGGACAGCTCACATAATTCACCCCTCCACTTT. It codes for CASSPDSSHNSPLHF.

The chain couples TRBV7-9 to TRBJ2-3, with a weak D call TRBD2 (6 bases). The CDR3 is made up of 15 amino acids. Trimming cost V 2 bases and J 1 base, with 10 bases left between them. Germline V gene sequence: CDR1 SEHNR, CDR2 FQNEAQ (reference sequence). Written as DNA, the CDR3 is TGTGCCAGCAGCTTATGGGGGGAGGGCACAGATACGCAGTATTTT. Its translation: CASSLWGEGTDTQYF.

This clone has only a few counts. The chain links TRBV6-5 to TRBJ1-1; D might be TRBD1 (5 bases). Per germline, CDR1 MNHEY and CDR2 SVGAGI. The CDR3 is made up of 16 amino acids. Trimming shortened V by 0 bases and J by 4 bases, and 15 bases separated the two germline ends. The CDR3: CASSYSSRGKGTEAFF. CDR3 sequence (DNA): TGTGCCAGCAGTTACTCGAGTCGGGGGAAGGGCACTGAAGCTTTCTTT.

The count of this clone is one. V is TRBV18 and J is TRBJ2-5, with 8 bases fitting TRBD1. V dropped 3 bases and J dropped 0; count of bases not matched to a gene: 6. This CDR3 is built from 16 residues. In germline, CDR1 is KGHSH, CDR2 LQKENI. The CDR3 loop reads CASSPLDRGYQETQYF. Written as DNA, the CDR3 is TGTGCCAGCTCACCTCTAGACAGGGGCTACCAAGAGACCCAGTACTTC. Combining the CDR3 with reference TRBV18 and TRBJ2-5 gives the whole variable domain NAGVMQNPRHLVRRRGQEARLRCSPMKGHSHVYWYRQLPEEGLKFMVYLQKENIIDESGMPKERFSAEFPKEGPSILRIQQVVRGDSAAYFCASSPLDRGYQETQYFGPGTRLLVL.

The J gene is TRBJ2-1, the V gene TRBV5-1; 8 positions match TRBD2. V lost 5 bases and J lost 3; bases outside the gene matches: 7. CDR1 is SGHRS, CDR2 YFSETQ, per germline. This CDR3 has 15 residues. The CDR3 DNA is TGCGCCAGCAGGACTGGAGGGACTAGCTACAATGAGCAGTTCTTC. Amino acids: CASRTGGTSYNEQFF.

Sample share makes this clone medium-sized. The chain couples TRBV4-1 to TRBJ2-1; no reliable D call. The length of the CDR3 is 18 residues. V was cut by 3 bases and J by 1 base, with 19 bases left in between. The germline V gene encodes CDR1 MGHRA and CDR2 YSYEKL. The CDR3, as DNA: TGCGCCAGCAGCCAGAACTCGCTTACGATCCTTTCCTACAATGAGCAGTTCTTC. Translation: CASSQNSLTILSYNEQFF.

This chain links TRBV6-6 with TRBJ2-5; weak D call: TRBD2 (6 bases). This CDR3 comprises 15 residues. CDR1 and CDR2 (germline): MNHNY, SVGAGI (reference sequence). Deletions cut 2 bases from V and 7 bases from J, with 17 bases between. The CDR3 DNA sequence: TGTGCCAGCAGTTACAGGACGGAGGGTCTTTCGACCCAGTACTTC. Protein product: CASSYRTEGLSTQYF.

The chain links TRBV19 to TRBJ1-5, with D unresolved. The V end lost 3 bases, the J end lost 5 bases, and 14 bases lay between the germline ends. Germline-derived CDR1 and CDR2 are LNHDA and SQIVND (reference sequence). The CDR3 sequence is 15 residues long. CDR3 protein: CASSIKATSDQPQHF. The CDR3 DNA sequence: TGTGCCAGTAGTATCAAGGCGACATCAGATCAGCCCCAGCATTTT. Variable domain in full (rest from reference TRBV19 and TRBJ1-5): DGGITQSPKYLFRKEGQNVTLSCEQNLNHDAMYWYRQDPGQGLRLIYYSQIVNDFQKGDIAEGYSVSREKKESFPLTVTSAQKNPTAFYLCASSIKATSDQPQHFGDGTRLSIL.

This clone was detected only a few times. V and J are TRBV10-3 and TRBJ2-5; D possibly corresponds to TRBD1 (6 bases). Germline-derived CDR1 and CDR2 are ENHRY and SYGVKD. This CDR3 has 14 residues. V lost 3 bases and J 6 bases, leaving 14 bases between the germline ends. CDR3 coding DNA: TGTGCCATCAGTGAAACGCAGGGGATGAAGACCCAGTACTTC. Translating gives CAISETQGMKTQYF.

The chain joins TRBV18 to TRBJ2-7; D possibly corresponds to TRBD1 (6 bases). The V gene lost 2 bases and the J gene lost 5 bases, with 16 bases spanning the gap. CDR1 and CDR2 (germline): KGHSH, LQKENI. There are 15 residues in the CDR3. CDR3 sequence reads: CASSPDISGADEQYF. Here the CDR3 DNA reads TGTGCCAGCTCACCAGACATCTCAGGGGCGGACGAGCAGTACTTC.

The J gene is TRBJ2-3, the V gene TRBV11-2; 8 bases agree with TRBD2. This CDR3 contains 15 residues. Germline V gives CDR1 SGHAT, CDR2 FQNNGV. After removal of 1 base from V and 2 bases from J, the junction contained 2 bases not matched to a gene. CDR3 coding DNA: TGTGCCAGCAGCTTAGCGGGGGGGTTCACAGATACGCAGTATTTT. As protein: CASSLAGGFTDTQYF. Full variable domain (outside the CDR3, taken from reference TRBV11-2 and TRBJ2-3): EAGVAQSPRYKIIEKRQSVAFWCNPISGHATLYWYQQILGQGPKLLIQFQNNGVVDDSQLPKDRFSAERLKGVDSTLKIQPAKLEDSAVYLCASSLAGGFTDTQYFGPGTRLTVL.

The chain joins TRBV29-1 to TRBJ1-1; no clear D gene. In germline, CDR1 is SQVTM, CDR2 ANQGSEA. V shed 6 bases and J shed 5 bases, with 13 bases lying between them. The CDR3 totals 12 residues. In DNA form, the CDR3 reads TGCAGCGTCCGCTGGGAGGGAACTGAAGCTTTCTTT. Amino acid sequence: CSVRWEGTEAFF.

This sequence joins TRBV19 and TRBJ2-1, with 7 positions matching TRBD2. The CDR3 runs 14 residues. Looked up from germline, CDR1 is LNHDA and CDR2 is SQIVND (reference sequence). V gave up 5 bases and J gave up 2 bases; unmatched junction bases: 3. CDR3 DNA sequence: TGTGCCAGTAGTGGGAGGGCAACCTACAATGAGCAGTTCTTC. The encoded protein is CASSGRATYNEQFF.

The chain has TRBV11-2 and TRBJ1-1; possibly TRBD1 for D (6 bases). Trimming left V 2 bases short and J 4 bases short, with 14 bases between. CDR1 is SGHAT, CDR2 FQNNGV, per germline. CDR3 length: 15 amino acids. The CDR3 here is CASSLPYKQGTEAFF. CDR3 bases: TGTGCCAGCAGCTTACCCTACAAACAGGGCACTGAAGCTTTCTTT. The full variable domain, with the rest looked up from reference TRBV11-2 and TRBJ1-1, is EAGVAQSPRYKIIEKRQSVAFWCNPISGHATLYWYQQILGQGPKLLIQFQNNGVVDDSQLPKDRFSAERLKGVDSTLKIQPAKLEDSAVYLCASSLPYKQGTEAFFGQGTRLTVV.

The chain carries TRBV9 and TRBJ1-3, with D maybe TRBD1 (5 bases). Germline V gives CDR1 SGDLS, CDR2 YYNGEE. This CDR3 is built from 15 residues. Between the trimmed V and J ends, which lost 0 bases and 2 bases, there was a span of 9 bases. The CDR3 is CASSVADTTGNTIYF. DNA for the CDR3: TGTGCCAGCAGCGTAGCGGACACGACTGGAAACACCATATATTTT. The complete variable domain, with remaining parts taken from reference TRBV9 and TRBJ1-3, reads DSGVTQTPKHLITATGQRVTLRCSPRSGDLSVYWYQQSLDQGLQFLIQYYNGEERAKGNILERFSAQQFPDLHSELNLSSLELGDSALYFCASSVADTTGNTIYFGEGSWLTVV.

The chain links TRBV9 to TRBJ1-3; no reliable D call. V lost 3 bases, J lost 2 bases, and 12 bases lay in between. The CDR3 is made up of 15 amino acids. Germline CDR1 is SGDLS and CDR2 is YYNGEE. The CDR3 nucleotides read TGTGCCAGCAGCGCTATCGCCCTGGCTGGAAACACCATATATTTT. Amino acids: CASSAIALAGNTIYF.

The J gene is TRBJ1-1, the V gene TRBV30, with TRBD1 matching 7 bases. This CDR3 has 11 residues. Per germline, CDR1 GTSNPN and CDR2 SVGIG (reference sequence). As DNA, the CDR3 is TGTGTAACAGGGGTGAACACTGAAGCTTTCTTT. This encodes CVTGVNTEAFF.

The chain recombines TRBV24-1 with TRBJ2-3; D not certain. There are 14 residues in the CDR3. CDR1 is KGHDR and CDR2 is SFDVKD in the germline V gene. V was pared by 4 bases and J by 0 bases, with 7 bases between. The CDR3 region has the DNA TGTGCCACCAGTGACCCTCGTAGCACAGATACGCAGTATTTT. Translation gives CATSDPRSTDTQYF.

The rearrangement joins TRBV6-2 or TRBV6-3 to TRBJ1-5, with 7 bases lining up with TRBD1. CDR3 length: 15 residues. J gave up 2 bases and V 4 bases, and 5 bases lay outside the gene matches. Germline V gives CDR1 MNHEY, CDR2 SVGEGT. CDR3 nucleotides: TGTGCCAGCAGTTCCGGACAGGTTGGCAATCAGCCCCAGCATTTT. This encodes CASSSGQVGNQPQHF.

This sequence joins TRBV28 and TRBJ1-5; D might be TRBD1 (5 bases). CDR3 length: 16 amino acids. V was pared by 5 bases and J by 2 bases, with 16 bases between. CDR1 and CDR2 (germline): MDHEN, SYDVKM. The CDR3 spells CASSPNPDSGNQPQHF. The CDR3, as DNA: TGTGCCAGCAGTCCTAACCCCGACAGCGGCAATCAGCCCCAGCATTTT.